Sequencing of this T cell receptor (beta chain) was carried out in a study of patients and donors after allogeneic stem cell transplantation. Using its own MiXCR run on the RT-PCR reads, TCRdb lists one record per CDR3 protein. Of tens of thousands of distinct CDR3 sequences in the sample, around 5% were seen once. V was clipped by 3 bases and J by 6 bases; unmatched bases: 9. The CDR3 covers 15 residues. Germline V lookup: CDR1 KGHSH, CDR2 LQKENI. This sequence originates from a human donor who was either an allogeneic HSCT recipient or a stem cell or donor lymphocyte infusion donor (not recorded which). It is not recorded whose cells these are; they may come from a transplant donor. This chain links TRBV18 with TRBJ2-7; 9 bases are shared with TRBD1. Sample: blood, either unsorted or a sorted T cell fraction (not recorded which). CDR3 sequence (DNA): TGTGCCAGCTCACCCGCCGGGACAGGGCATGTCGAGCAGTACTTC. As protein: CASSPAGTGHVEQYF.